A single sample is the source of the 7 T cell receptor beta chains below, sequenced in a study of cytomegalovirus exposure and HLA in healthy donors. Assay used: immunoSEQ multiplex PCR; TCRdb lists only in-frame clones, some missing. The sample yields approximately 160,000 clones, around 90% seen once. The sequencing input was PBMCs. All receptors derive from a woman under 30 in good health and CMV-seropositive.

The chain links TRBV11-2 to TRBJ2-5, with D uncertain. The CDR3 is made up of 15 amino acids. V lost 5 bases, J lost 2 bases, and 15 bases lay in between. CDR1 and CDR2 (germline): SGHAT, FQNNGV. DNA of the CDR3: TGTGCCAGCAGCCGACTTGGATCCCTACAAGAGACCCAGTACTTC. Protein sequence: CASSRLGSLQETQYF.

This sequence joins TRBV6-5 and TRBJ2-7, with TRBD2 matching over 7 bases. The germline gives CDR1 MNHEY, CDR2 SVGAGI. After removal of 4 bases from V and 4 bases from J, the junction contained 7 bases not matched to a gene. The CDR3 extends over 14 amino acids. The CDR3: CASSWGGPLYEQYF. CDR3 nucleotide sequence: TGTGCCAGCAGTTGGGGAGGGCCTCTGTACGAGCAGTACTTC.

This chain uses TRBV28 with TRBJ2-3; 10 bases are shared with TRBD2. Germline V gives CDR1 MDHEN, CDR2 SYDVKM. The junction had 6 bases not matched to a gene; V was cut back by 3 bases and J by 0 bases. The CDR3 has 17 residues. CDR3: CASSLTLAGVSTDTQYF. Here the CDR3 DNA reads TGTGCCAGCAGTTTGACTCTAGCGGGAGTAAGCACAGATACGCAGTATTTT. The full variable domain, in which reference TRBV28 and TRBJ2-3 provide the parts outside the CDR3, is DVKVTQSSRYLVKRTGEKVFLECVQDMDHENMFWYRQDPGLGLRLIYFSYDVKMKEKGDIPEGYSVSREKKERFSLILESASTNQTSMYLCASSLTLAGVSTDTQYFGPGTRLTVL.

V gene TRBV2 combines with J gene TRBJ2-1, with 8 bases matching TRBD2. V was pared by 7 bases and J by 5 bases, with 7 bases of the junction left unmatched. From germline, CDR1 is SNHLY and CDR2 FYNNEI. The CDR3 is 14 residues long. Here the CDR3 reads CASTVWTSNNEQFF. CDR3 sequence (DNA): TGTGCCAGCACCGTTTGGACTAGCAACAATGAGCAGTTCTTC.

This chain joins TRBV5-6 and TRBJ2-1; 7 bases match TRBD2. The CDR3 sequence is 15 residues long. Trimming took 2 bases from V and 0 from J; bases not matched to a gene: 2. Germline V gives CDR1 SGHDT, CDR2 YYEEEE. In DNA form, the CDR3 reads TGTGCCAGCAGCTTCGGCGGGAGCTCCTACAATGAGCAGTTCTTC. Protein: CASSFGGSSYNEQFF. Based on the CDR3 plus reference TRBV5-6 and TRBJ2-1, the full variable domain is DAGVTQSPTHLIKTRGQQVTLRCSPKSGHDTVSWYQQALGQGPQFIFQYYEEEERQRGNFPDRFSGHQFPNYSSELNVNALLLGDSALYLCASSFGGSSYNEQFFGPGTRLTVL.

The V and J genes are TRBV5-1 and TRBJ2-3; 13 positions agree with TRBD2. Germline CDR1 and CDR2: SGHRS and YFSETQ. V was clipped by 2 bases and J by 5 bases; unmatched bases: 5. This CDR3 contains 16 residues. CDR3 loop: CASSFGLAGVGDTQYF. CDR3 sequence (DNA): TGCGCCAGCAGCTTTGGACTAGCGGGGGTGGGAGATACGCAGTATTTT. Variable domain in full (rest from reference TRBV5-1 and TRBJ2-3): KAGVTQTPRYLIKTRGQQVTLSCSPISGHRSVSWYQQTPGQGLQFLFEYFSETQRNKGNFPGRFSGRQFSNSRSEMNVSTLELGDSALYLCASSFGLAGVGDTQYFGPGTRLTVL.

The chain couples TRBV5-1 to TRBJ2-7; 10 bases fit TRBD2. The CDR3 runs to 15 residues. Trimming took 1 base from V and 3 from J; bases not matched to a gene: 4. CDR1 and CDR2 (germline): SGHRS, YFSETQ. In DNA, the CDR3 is TGCGCCAGCAGCTTGTCTAGCGGGAGCTTCTACGAGCAGTACTTC. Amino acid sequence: CASSLSSGSFYEQYF.